This T cell receptor beta chain was captured by sequencing in a study of Graves' ophthalmopathy and Graves' hyperthyroidism. Transcripts of RNA were the source for amplifying TCR beta CDR3 regions. The first round was an RT-PCR with HTBI primers, and the second round was a multiplex PCR. Using its own MiXCR run on the multiplex PCR reads, TCRdb lists one record per CDR3 protein. The repertoire holds over a million distinct CDR3 sequences, with about two fifths as singletons. Trimming removed 7 bases from V and 4 bases from J; junction bases left unmatched: 8. The germline CDR1 and CDR2 sequences are DFQATT and SNEGSKA (reference sequence). CDR3 size: 15 residues.

The gene calls are TRBV20-1 and TRBJ2-7; 15 positions agree with TRBD2. The sequencing input was peripheral blood or thyroid tissue (not recorded which). This TCR came from an adult man with Graves' hyperthyroidism. CDR3 protein: CSGRTSGRVRYEQYF. The CDR3 nucleotides read TGCAGTGGCCGGACTAGCGGGAGGGTAAGGTACGAGCAGTACTTC.